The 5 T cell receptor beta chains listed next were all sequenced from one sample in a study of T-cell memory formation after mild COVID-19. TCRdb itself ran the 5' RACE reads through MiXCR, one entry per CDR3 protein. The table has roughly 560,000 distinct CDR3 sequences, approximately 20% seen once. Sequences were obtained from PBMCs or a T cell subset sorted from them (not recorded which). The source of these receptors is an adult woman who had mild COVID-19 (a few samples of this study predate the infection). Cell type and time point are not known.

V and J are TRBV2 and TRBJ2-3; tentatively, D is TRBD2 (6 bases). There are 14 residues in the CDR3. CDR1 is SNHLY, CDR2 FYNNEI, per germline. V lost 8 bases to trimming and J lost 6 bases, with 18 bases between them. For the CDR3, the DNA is TGTGCCAGCGGGGGGACTCAGAAAGCGGATACGCAGTATTTT. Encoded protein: CASGGTQKADTQYF.

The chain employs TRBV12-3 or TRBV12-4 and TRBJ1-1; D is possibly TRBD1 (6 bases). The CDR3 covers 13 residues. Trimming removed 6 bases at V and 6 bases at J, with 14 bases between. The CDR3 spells CASRVVRGAEAFF. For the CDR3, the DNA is TGTGCCAGCAGGGTCGTCAGGGGCGCTGAAGCTTTCTTT.

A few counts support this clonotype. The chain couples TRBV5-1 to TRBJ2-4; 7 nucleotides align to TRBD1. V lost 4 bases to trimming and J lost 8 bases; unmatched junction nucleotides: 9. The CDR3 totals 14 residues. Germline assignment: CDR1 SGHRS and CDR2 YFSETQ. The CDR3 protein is CASSVGDSQDIQYF. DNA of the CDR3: TGCGCCAGCAGCGTGGGGGACAGCCAAGACATTCAGTACTTC.

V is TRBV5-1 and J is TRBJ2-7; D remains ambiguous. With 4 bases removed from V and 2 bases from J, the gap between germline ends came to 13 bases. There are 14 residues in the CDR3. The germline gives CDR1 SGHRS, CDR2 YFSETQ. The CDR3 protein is CASSLDLSTYEQYF. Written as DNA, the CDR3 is TGCGCCAGCAGCCTTGATCTGTCTACCTACGAGCAGTACTTC.

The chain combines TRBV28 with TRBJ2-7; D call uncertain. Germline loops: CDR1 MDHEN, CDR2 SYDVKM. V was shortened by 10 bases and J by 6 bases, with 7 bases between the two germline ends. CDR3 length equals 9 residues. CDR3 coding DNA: TGTGCCACTATGAGCGAGCAGTACTTC. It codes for CATMSEQYF.